Each of the 29 T cell receptor beta chains below was sequenced from the same sample in a study of OX40 agonist ivuxolimab in advanced cancers. The data were produced by immunoSEQ multiplex PCR, yet TCRdb's version contains in-frame clones alone and is incomplete. This table has some 35,000 clones, over 70% appearing once. The specimen comprised CD4+ or CD8+ T cells sorted from blood, sampled in a trial of the OX40 agonist ivuxolimab. The origin of the receptors is an adult with an advanced solid tumor such as melanoma, head and neck, liver or kidney cancer.

The V and J genes are TRBV11-2 and TRBJ2-1, with 9 bases matching TRBD2. V was pared by 5 bases and J by 9 bases, with 14 bases of the junction left unmatched. Germline values: CDR1 SGHAT, CDR2 FQNNGV. The CDR3 totals 16 residues. Here the CDR3 reads CASSPIVSGSGGEQFF. The DNA of the CDR3 is TGTGCCAGCAGCCCTATCGTTAGCGGGAGCGGGGGTGAGCAGTTCTTC.

The chain couples TRBV27 to TRBJ2-5, with D tentatively TRBD2 (7 bases). CDR1 MNHEY and CDR2 SMNVEV come from the germline V gene (reference sequence). The CDR3 has 14 amino acids. Trimming pared 7 bases from V and 5 bases from J, leaving 17 bases between. CDR3 residues: CASIGGGAGETQYF. The DNA for the CDR3 is TGTGCCAGCATAGGGGGGGGAGCCGGGGAGACCCAGTACTTC.

The rearrangement joins TRBV14 to TRBJ2-5; maybe TRBD1 (6 bases). CDR3 length equals 13 residues. In germline, CDR1 is SGHDN, CDR2 FVKESK. The V end was cut by 6 bases, the J end by 5 bases, with 13 bases between. Here the CDR3 DNA reads TGTGCCAGCAGTTCAGACAGGAGGGAGACCCAGTACTTC. Protein product: CASSSDRRETQYF.

This clone was detected only once. The J gene is TRBJ2-5, the V gene TRBV6-6, with D tentatively TRBD1 (5 bases). Germline V gives CDR1 MNHNY, CDR2 SVGAGI (reference sequence). There are 14 residues in the CDR3. With 2 bases removed from V and 1 base from J, the gap between germline ends came to 8 bases. The CDR3 nucleotides read TGTGCCAGCAGTTACGGGGCAGGCCAAGAGACCCAGTACTTC. This translates into CASSYGAGQETQYF.

The chain uses TRBV19 and TRBJ2-7; TRBD2 agrees at 7 bases. Unmatched junction bases numbered 4, after V lost 4 bases and J lost 4 bases. The germline V gene encodes CDR1 LNHDA and CDR2 SQIVND (reference sequence). The CDR3 contains 13 residues. The CDR3 sequence: CASSSSGKYEQYF. The CDR3 coding sequence is TGTGCCAGTAGTAGCAGCGGGAAATACGAGCAGTACTTC.

The rearrangement links TRBV5-4 to TRBJ2-5, with D perhaps TRBD1 or TRBD2 (5 bases each). CDR3 size: 15 residues. In germline, CDR1 is SGHNT, CDR2 YYREEE (reference sequence). V lost 4 bases, J lost 1 base, and 14 bases lay in between. The chain's CDR3 is CASSQVGTAQETQYF. The DNA for the CDR3 is TGTGCCAGCAGCCAAGTGGGGACCGCCCAAGAGACCCAGTACTTC. Based on the CDR3 plus reference TRBV5-4 and TRBJ2-5, the full variable domain is ETGVTQSPTHLIKTRGQQVTLRCSSQSGHNTVSWYQQALGQGPQFIFQYYREEENGRGNFPPRFSGLQFPNYSSELNVNALELDDSALYLCASSQVGTAQETQYFGPGTRLLVL.

The chain's CDR3 is CASRAGQGFNQPQHF. The CDR3 nucleotides read TGTGCCAGCAGAGCTGGACAGGGTTTCAATCAGCCCCAGCATTTT. V usage is TRBV2 and J usage is TRBJ1-5; TRBD1 aligns across 8 bases. Germline-derived CDR1 and CDR2 are SNHLY and FYNNEI. There are 15 residues in the CDR3. V lost 6 bases and J lost 3; bases outside the gene matches: 7.

The V gene is TRBV5-6, the J gene TRBJ1-2; no reliable D call. Trimming pared 1 base from V and 8 bases from J, leaving 15 bases between. This CDR3 is 14 amino acids long. CDR1 and CDR2 (germline): SGHDT, YYEEEE. CDR3: CASSLWPPARGYTF. The DNA for the CDR3 is TGTGCCAGCAGCTTGTGGCCACCCGCGAGGGGCTACACCTTC.

The chain carries TRBV9 and TRBJ2-3; 9 nucleotides agree with TRBD2. The CDR3 totals 16 residues. The V gene end was trimmed by 4 bases and the J gene end by 5 bases; junction bases not matched to a gene: 11. CDR1 is SGDLS, CDR2 YYNGEE, per germline. The CDR3 loop is CASSSRGGRAGDTQYF. As DNA, the CDR3 is TGTGCCAGCAGCTCCCGCGGCGGGAGGGCGGGAGATACGCAGTATTTT.

V gene TRBV28 combines with J gene TRBJ2-7; 11 bases are a match to TRBD1. V shed 4 bases, J shed 4 bases, and the junction held 6 bases outside the gene matches. This CDR3 region has 15 residues. Germline CDR1 is MDHEN and CDR2 is SYDVKM. This CDR3 is CASSSPGQGVYEQYF. CDR3 nucleotide sequence: TGTGCCAGCAGTTCTCCGGGACAGGGGGTTTACGAGCAGTACTTC.

The rearrangement uses TRBV7-9 and TRBJ1-3; no clear D. The V gene lost 3 bases and the J gene lost 11 bases, with 11 bases spanning the gap. This CDR3 comprises 12 residues. Germline CDR1 reads SEHNR; CDR2 reads FQNEAQ (reference sequence). CDR3 amino acids: CASSLVQDAIYF. DNA for the CDR3: TGTGCCAGCAGCTTGGTGCAAGACGCCATATATTTT.

V usage is TRBV18 and J usage is TRBJ2-7, with TRBD1 matching 7 bases. Germline CDR1 KGHSH, CDR2 LQKENI. The trim removed 4 bases at V and 5 bases at J, leaving 8 bases unmatched. The length of the CDR3 is 14 residues. The DNA for the CDR3 is TGTGCCAGCTCACAGGGACCTCAGGGGGACGAGCAGTACTTC. It codes for CASSQGPQGDEQYF.

This clone came up once. The chain is built from TRBV11-3 and TRBJ2-3; TRBD1 matches 10 bases. CDR3 length equals 16 residues. Trimming removed 5 bases from V and 5 bases from J; junction bases left unmatched: 10. Germline-derived CDR1 and CDR2 are SGHNT and YENEEA. The CDR3 reads CASSTGQGEFIDTQYF. CDR3 sequence (DNA): TGTGCCAGCAGCACCGGACAGGGGGAATTTATAGATACGCAGTATTTT.

This clone is a singleton in its sample. This chain connects TRBV29-1 to TRBJ2-5; D possibly corresponds to TRBD2 (5 bases). The CDR3 loop spans 14 amino acids. The germline V gene encodes CDR1 SQVTM and CDR2 ANQGSEA. V gave up 3 bases and J gave up 5 bases, with 16 bases separating them. The CDR3 spells CSVDGEAEEETQYF. In DNA form, the CDR3 reads TGCAGCGTTGACGGAGAAGCGGAGGAGGAGACCCAGTACTTC.

The chain has TRBV7-9 and TRBJ2-5, with 8 bases that match TRBD2. The junction had 14 bases not matched to a gene; V was cut back by 5 bases and J by 0 bases. Germline CDR1 and CDR2: SEHNR and FQNEAQ (reference sequence). The CDR3 is made up of 18 amino acids. This chain's CDR3 is CASSLVRGLAVYQETQYF. The DNA for the CDR3 is TGTGCCAGCAGCCTCGTCCGCGGACTAGCTGTGTACCAAGAGACCCAGTACTTC.

J is TRBJ2-7 and V is TRBV4-1, with 7 bases matching TRBD1. V was pared by 4 bases and J by 1 base, with 7 bases of the junction left unmatched. There are 15 residues in the CDR3. Germline V lookup: CDR1 MGHRA, CDR2 YSYEKL. The CDR3 DNA reads TGCGCCAGCAGCCCTATCCGGGACAGTTCCTACGAGCAGTACTTC. This translates into CASSPIRDSSYEQYF.

This clone was detected only once. V gene TRBV7-7 combines with J gene TRBJ2-5; tentatively, D is TRBD1 (6 bases). Germline-derived CDR1 and CDR2 are SSHAT and FNYEAQ (reference sequence). V was trimmed by 1 base and J by 4 bases, leaving 13 bases between them. This CDR3 region has 15 residues. The CDR3 region is CASSLGRTGRETQYF. The CDR3 DNA is TGTGCCAGCAGCTTAGGTCGTACAGGGCGAGAGACCCAGTACTTC.

The rearrangement links TRBV9 to TRBJ1-1; possible D gene TRBD1, 5 bases. CDR1 is SGDLS, CDR2 YYNGEE, per germline. CDR3 size: 13 residues. With 0 bases removed from V and 6 bases from J, the gap between germline ends came to 9 bases. The CDR3, as DNA: TGTGCCAGCAGCGTAGAAGGGGCCCCTGAAGCTTTCTTT. It specifies CASSVEGAPEAFF.

This chain joins TRBV19 and TRBJ1-1; TRBD1 agrees at 7 bases. From germline, CDR1 is LNHDA and CDR2 SQIVND (reference sequence). The V segment lost 5 bases and the J segment 7 bases; nucleotides outside the gene matches: 10. The CDR3 loop spans 14 amino acids. CDR3 bases: TGTGCCAGTAGTTCCAACAGGGGATCTGTTGAAGCTTTCTTT. Encoded protein: CASSSNRGSVEAFF.

The V gene is TRBV7-6, the J gene TRBJ2-7; tentatively, D is TRBD2 (6 bases). CDR3 length equals 14 residues. Germline CDR1 SGHVS, CDR2 FNYEAQ. V was clipped by 0 bases and J by 6 bases, with 12 bases between them. The CDR3 is CASSLAWGDPEQYF. CDR3 in DNA: TGTGCCAGCAGCTTAGCCTGGGGGGACCCCGAGCAGTACTTC.

The V call is TRBV5-1, the J call TRBJ1-2, with D uncertain. The germline gives CDR1 SGHRS, CDR2 YFSETQ. The V and J ends lost 1 base and 1 base respectively, with 11 bases between them. The CDR3 consists of 15 residues. CDR3 nucleotides: TGCGCCAGCAGCTTGATCACGGGCGGTAACTATGGCTACACCTTC. Translating gives CASSLITGGNYGYTF.

This chain connects TRBV9 to TRBJ2-3, with a possible D match to TRBD1 (5 bases). V lost 4 bases and J lost 2, with 11 bases in between. CDR3 length equals 14 residues. Germline lookup yields CDR1 SGDLS and CDR2 YYNGEE. CDR3 coding DNA: TGTGCCAGCAGCTCAGGGCCAGTCACAGATACGCAGTATTTT. This sequence encodes CASSSGPVTDTQYF.

This chain links TRBV10-3 with TRBJ1-1, with a possible D match to TRBD1 (5 bases). V shed 10 bases and J shed 2 bases, with 17 bases lying between them. Germline CDR1 and CDR2: ENHRY and SYGVKD. This CDR3 spans 14 amino acids. The CDR3 spells CATARDQRNTEAFF. The CDR3 DNA is TGTGCCACCGCTCGGGACCAAAGAAACACTGAAGCTTTCTTT.

The genes are TRBV7-8 and TRBJ2-5; D may be TRBD2 (6 bases). This CDR3 spans 14 amino acids. Trimming removed 5 bases at V and 1 base at J, with 11 bases between. Looked up from germline, CDR1 is SGHVS and CDR2 is FQNEAQ. In nucleotides, the CDR3 is TGTGCCAGCAGCGCCCGGGGGACCCAAGAGACCCAGTACTTC. Its translation: CASSARGTQETQYF. The whole variable domain, filled in from reference TRBV7-8 and TRBJ2-5, reads GAGVSQSPRYKVAKRGQDVALRCDPISGHVSLFWYQQALGQGPEFLTYFQNEAQLDKSGLPSDRFFAERPEGSVSTLKIQRTQQEDSAVYLCASSARGTQETQYFGPGTRLLVL.

The V gene is TRBV6-5, the J gene TRBJ1-1; D is undetermined. CDR1 is MNHEY and CDR2 is SVGAGI in the germline V gene. CDR3 length equals 12 residues. V lost 4 bases and J lost 1, with 4 bases in between. Here the CDR3 reads CASSFGNTEAFF. The CDR3 DNA sequence: TGTGCCAGCAGTTTCGGGAACACTGAAGCTTTCTTT.

This rearrangement joins TRBV5-1 to TRBJ2-3; TRBD2 aligns across 9 bases. V lost 4 bases, J lost 5 bases, and 23 bases stayed unmatched. The CDR3 extends over 20 amino acids. Germline V gene sequence: CDR1 SGHRS, CDR2 YFSETQ. CDR3 nucleotide sequence: TGCGCCAGCAGCCCCCAGTACGGGAGCGGGAGGCAAGGGGTGAAAGATACGCAGTATTTT. Protein: CASSPQYGSGRQGVKDTQYF.

This chain connects TRBV7-2 to TRBJ2-5, with a possible D match to TRBD2 (5 bases). V was pared by 7 bases and J by 7 bases, with 16 bases between. Per the germline V gene, CDR1 is SGHTA and CDR2 is FQGNSA. The CDR3 spans 13 residues. The CDR3 spells CASKGRAVRTQYF. CDR3 nucleotides: TGTGCCAGCAAAGGCCGAGCGGTCAGGACCCAGTACTTC.

This clone was seen just once. The chain is built from TRBV7-9 and TRBJ2-7; 9 bases fit TRBD1. The CDR3 is 14 residues long. In germline, CDR1 is SEHNR, CDR2 FQNEAQ (reference sequence). V was clipped by 4 bases and J by 4 bases; unmatched bases: 5. This chain's CDR3 is CASSYRDRAYEQYF. The CDR3 DNA reads TGTGCCAGCAGCTACCGGGACAGGGCTTACGAGCAGTACTTC. The entire variable domain, with the rest obtained from reference TRBV7-9 and TRBJ2-7, is as follows: DTGVSQNPRHKITKRGQNVTFRCDPISEHNRLYWYRQTLGQGPEFLTYFQNEAQLEKSRLLSDRFSAERPKGSFSTLEIQRTEQGDSAMYLCASSYRDRAYEQYFGPGTRLTVT.

This chain links TRBV10-3 with TRBJ2-5; D is undetermined. The CDR3 runs 13 residues. Trimming took off 2 bases at V and 12 bases at J, with 16 bases between the two ends. Germline CDR1 reads ENHRY; CDR2 reads SYGVKD. The CDR3: CAISEEVAQREYF. DNA of the CDR3: TGTGCCATCAGTGAGGAGGTAGCCCAGCGCGAGTACTTC.